This T cell receptor (beta chain) was found in a study of early T cells in non-severe SARS-CoV-2 infection. With V trimmed by 1 base and J by 5 bases, 9 bases remained unmatched. The CDR3 runs 15 residues. Germline assignment: CDR1 DFQATT and CDR2 SNEGSKA (reference sequence). This clonotype has a handful of counts. TCRdb fed the 5' RACE reads into MiXCR, producing one record per CDR3 protein. Of approximately 60,000 distinct CDR3 sequences detected, about an eighth appear once; the ten largest clones hold approximately 1.3%. This clonotype was sampled from an adult who was a healthcare worker with PCR-confirmed SARS-CoV-2 infection or an uninfected control (not recorded which). The chain links TRBV20-1 to TRBJ2-3; 7 nucleotides match TRBD1. Sequenced input: whole blood. The CDR3 protein is CSARVPQGFIDTQYF. The DNA for the CDR3 is TGCAGTGCTAGAGTCCCACAGGGGTTCATAGATACGCAGTATTTT.